These 12 T cell receptor beta chains share one sample of origin, sequenced in a study of CD8 T cells in Susac syndrome (dated by TCRdb to between 2018 and 2021). The library was produced with the immunoSEQ multiplex PCR assay. RNA was extracted with the RNeasy kit and roughly 0.5 to 1 ug was reverse transcribed using random hexamers. Through fastp at Q25 and MiXCR, TCRdb rebuilt clones from the public reads, retaining in-frame beta chains. CDR3 protein sequences are deduplicated, and each keeps its most common genes and DNA. This sample gives 120,000 to 150,000 distinct CDR3 sequences in total; around 95% of them show up just once. The ten biggest clones cover less than 0.085% of the sample. What was sequenced was CD4+ T cells from PBMCs. The receptors were gathered from a human donor with Susac syndrome.

The chain joins TRBV20-1 to TRBJ2-7; the D is unclear. The germline CDR1 and CDR2 sequences are DFQATT and SNEGSKA (reference sequence). V was clipped by 0 bases and J by 3 bases, with 6 bases between them. The CDR3 runs 12 residues. The CDR3 nucleotides read TGCAGTGCTAGAGATCCGGGCTACGAGCAGTACTTC. Translation gives CSARDPGYEQYF.

This chain links TRBV28 with TRBJ1-1; D gene ambiguous. The CDR3 has 12 residues. V was pared by 0 bases and J by 8 bases, with 7 bases between. Germline loops: CDR1 MDHEN, CDR2 SYDVKM. The CDR3 region has the DNA TGTGCCAGCAGTTTATGGGCCAGGGAAGCTTTCTTT. This translates into CASSLWAREAFF.

This clonotype was found once. The chain has TRBV7-9 and TRBJ2-5; D ambiguous. The germline V gene has CDR1 SEHNR and CDR2 FQNEAQ (reference sequence). The CDR3 runs 14 residues. V was shortened by 0 bases and J by 0 bases, with 5 bases between the two germline ends. CDR3 amino acids: CASSLATDQETQYF. In DNA, the CDR3 is TGTGCCAGCAGCTTAGCCACGGACCAAGAGACCCAGTACTTC.

The chain joins TRBV2 to TRBJ2-6; D tentatively reads TRBD1 or TRBD2 (6 bases each). The CDR3 has 14 residues. The germline CDR1 and CDR2 sequences are SNHLY and FYNNEI. Trimming stripped 7 bases from V and 4 bases from J, with 11 bases between. CDR3 sequence: CASTGARGANVLTF. As DNA, the CDR3 is TGTGCCAGCACGGGGGCGCGAGGGGCCAACGTCCTGACTTTC.

The V and J genes are TRBV20-1 and TRBJ2-3, with 13 bases matching TRBD2. This CDR3 region has 17 residues. V trimming: 6 bases; J trimming: 4 bases; junction bases outside the gene matches: 13. Germline CDR1 reads DFQATT; CDR2 reads SNEGSKA (reference sequence). In DNA form, the CDR3 reads TGCAGTGCGCGGACTAGCGGGGGCTACGGGGTCGCAGATACGCAGTATTTT. Encoded protein: CSARTSGGYGVADTQYF.

This rearrangement joins TRBV6-2 or TRBV6-3 to TRBJ1-5; D is unresolved. CDR1 is MNHEY and CDR2 is SVGEGT in the germline V gene. The CDR3 consists of 14 residues. Trimming cost V 4 bases and J 3 bases, with 10 bases left between them. In nucleotides, the CDR3 is TGTGCCAGCAGTTCTCACTCGACCAATCAGCCCCAGCATTTT. Translated: CASSSHSTNQPQHF.

V usage is TRBV3-1 and J usage is TRBJ2-1; 10 nucleotides line up with TRBD2. Germline V lookup: CDR1 LGHDT, CDR2 YNNKEL (reference sequence). V lost 4 bases and J lost 4; bases outside the gene matches: 4. The CDR3 covers 15 residues. CDR3 residues: CASSRASGSYNEQFF. The CDR3 DNA sequence: TGTGCCAGCAGCCGGGCTAGCGGGAGTTACAATGAGCAGTTCTTC.

The V and J genes are TRBV18 and TRBJ1-1, with 7 nucleotides matching TRBD1. V trimming: 2 bases; J trimming: 5 bases; junction bases outside the gene matches: 8. CDR3 length: 15 amino acids. Per germline, CDR1 KGHSH and CDR2 LQKENI. Here the CDR3 reads CASSPGAGGDTEAFF. Written as DNA, the CDR3 is TGTGCCAGCTCACCAGGGGCAGGGGGAGATACTGAAGCTTTCTTT.

The V and J genes are TRBV12-2 and TRBJ1-4; TRBD1 was called by the table and not checked on the DNA. TRBV12-2 is a recognized pseudogene. CDR3 length equals 17 residues. The CDR3 here is CASRLADRSGTNEKLFF. For the CDR3, the DNA is TGTGCAAGTCGCTTAGCCGACAGGTCTGGAACTAATGAAAAACTGTTTTTT.

J is TRBJ1-2 and V is TRBV25-1; D is uncertain. The CDR3 is made up of 14 amino acids. Germline CDR1 and CDR2: MGHDK and SYGVNS. V was pared by 3 bases and J by 3 bases, with 11 bases between. The CDR3 loop is CASSEGDLDYGYTF. CDR3 nucleotides: TGTGCCAGCAGTGAGGGAGATCTAGACTATGGCTACACCTTC.

The rearrangement links TRBV18 to TRBJ2-5, with 7 bases identical to TRBD2. From germline, CDR1 is KGHSH and CDR2 LQKENI. The V gene end was trimmed by 0 bases and the J gene end by 5 bases; junction bases not matched to a gene: 6. This CDR3 spans 15 amino acids. CDR3 residues: CASSPPRGGLETQYF. CDR3 nucleotide sequence: TGTGCCAGCTCACCACCGCGGGGAGGGTTGGAGACCCAGTACTTC.

The V gene is TRBV2, the J gene TRBJ2-3, with TRBD2 matching 7 bases. The CDR3 loop spans 13 amino acids. Germline trimming cut 8 bases from V and 1 base from J; bases unmatched to any gene: 3. Per germline, CDR1 SNHLY and CDR2 FYNNEI. This CDR3 reads CASGAGGTDTQYF. Written as DNA, the CDR3 is TGTGCCAGCGGGGCGGGGGGCACAGATACGCAGTATTTT.